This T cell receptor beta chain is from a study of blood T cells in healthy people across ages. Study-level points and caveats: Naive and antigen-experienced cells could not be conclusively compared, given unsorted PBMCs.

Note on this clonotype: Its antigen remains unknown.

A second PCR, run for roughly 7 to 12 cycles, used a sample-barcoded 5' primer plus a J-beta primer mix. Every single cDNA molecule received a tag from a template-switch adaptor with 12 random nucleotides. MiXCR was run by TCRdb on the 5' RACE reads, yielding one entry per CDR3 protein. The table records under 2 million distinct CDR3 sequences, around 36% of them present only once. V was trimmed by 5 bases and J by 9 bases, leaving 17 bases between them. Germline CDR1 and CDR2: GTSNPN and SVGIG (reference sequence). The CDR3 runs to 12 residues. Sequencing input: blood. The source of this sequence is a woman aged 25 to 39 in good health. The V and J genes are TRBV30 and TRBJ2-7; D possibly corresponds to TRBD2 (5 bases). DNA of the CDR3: TGTGCCTGGGGTCCGGGTGCGGGCGGGCAGTACTTC. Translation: CAWGPGAGGQYF.